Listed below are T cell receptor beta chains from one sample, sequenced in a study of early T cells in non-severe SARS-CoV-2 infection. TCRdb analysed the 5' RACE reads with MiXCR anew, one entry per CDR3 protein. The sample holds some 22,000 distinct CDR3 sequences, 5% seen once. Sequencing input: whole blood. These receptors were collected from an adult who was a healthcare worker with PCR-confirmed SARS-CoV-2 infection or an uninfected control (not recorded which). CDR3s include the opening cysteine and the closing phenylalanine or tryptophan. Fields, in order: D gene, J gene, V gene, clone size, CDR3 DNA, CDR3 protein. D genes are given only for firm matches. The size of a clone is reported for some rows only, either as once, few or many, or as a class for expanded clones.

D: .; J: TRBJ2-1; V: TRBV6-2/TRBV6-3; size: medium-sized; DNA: TGTGCCAGCAGTCCCTACAATGAGCAGTTCTTC; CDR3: CASSPYNEQFF
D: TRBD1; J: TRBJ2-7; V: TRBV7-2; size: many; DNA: TGTGCCAGCAGCTTCAGTGGGACAGGAACCTACGAGCAGTACTTC; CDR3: CASSFSGTGTYEQYF
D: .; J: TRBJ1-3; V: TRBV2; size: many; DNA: TGTGCCAGCAGTGAAGAGGGATCCCCTGGAAACACCATATATTTT; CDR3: CASSEEGSPGNTIYF
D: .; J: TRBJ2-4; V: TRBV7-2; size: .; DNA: TGTGCCAGCAGCCTTTTCCGGGGTGCAGACATTCAGTACTTC; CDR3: CASSLFRGADIQYF
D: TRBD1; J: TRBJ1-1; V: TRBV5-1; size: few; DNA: TGCGCCAGCAGGCCGACAGGGTCGAACACTGAAGCTTTCTTT; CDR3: CASRPTGSNTEAFF
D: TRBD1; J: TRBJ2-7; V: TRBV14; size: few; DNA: TGTGCCAGCAGCCCCCGACAGGGGTACGAGCAGTACTTC; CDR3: CASSPRQGYEQYF
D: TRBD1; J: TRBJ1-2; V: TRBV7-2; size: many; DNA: TGTGCCAGCAGCTTAGCGGGGACAGTTTATGGCTACACCTTC; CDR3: CASSLAGTVYGYTF
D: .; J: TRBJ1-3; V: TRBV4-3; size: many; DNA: TGCGCCAGCAGCCAAGCGCAGGGCGGAAACACCATATATTTT; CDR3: CASSQAQGGNTIYF
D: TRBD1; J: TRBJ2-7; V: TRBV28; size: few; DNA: TGTGCCAGCAGTCCCGGGACAGGGGGCTACGAGCAGTACTTC; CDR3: CASSPGTGGYEQYF
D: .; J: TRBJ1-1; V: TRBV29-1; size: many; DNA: TGCAGCGTTGGCAGGGGAGTGAACACTGAAGCTTTCTTT; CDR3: CSVGRGVNTEAFF
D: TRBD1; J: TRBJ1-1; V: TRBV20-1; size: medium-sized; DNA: TGCAGTGCTACAAACACTCAGGGGGCCCTGGTAGCTTTCTTT; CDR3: CSATNTQGALVAFF
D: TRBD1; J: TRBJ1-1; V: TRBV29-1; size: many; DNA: TGCAGCGTCCACCGGGACAGGAACACTGAAGCTTTCTTT; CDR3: CSVHRDRNTEAFF
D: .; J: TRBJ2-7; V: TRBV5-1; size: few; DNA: TGCGCCAGCAGCTTGGAGACAGGCTGGGACTACGAGCAGTACTTC; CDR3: CASSLETGWDYEQYF
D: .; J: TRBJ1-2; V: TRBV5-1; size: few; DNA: TGCGCCAACAGCTCCTCAACACATGGCTACACCTTC; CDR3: CANSSSTHGYTF
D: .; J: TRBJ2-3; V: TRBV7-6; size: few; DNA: TGTGCCAGCAGCTTAGCACAGGACACAGATACGCAGTATTTT; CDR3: CASSLAQDTDTQYF
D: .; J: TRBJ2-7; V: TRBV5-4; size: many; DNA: TGTGCCAGCAGCCCAGGGCCCAGCAAGCCAACCTACGAGCAGTACTTC; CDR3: CASSPGPSKPTYEQYF